This note documents a single T cell receptor (beta chain) sequence. This specimen belongs to a study of blood T cell repertoires in COVID-19. About the study: Acute-phase and convalescent COVID-19 samples originated in the United States, Italy and Spain. T cells, B-cell-depleted T cells, or PBMCs supplied cDNA or gDNA.

V lost 3 bases and J lost 7, with 7 bases in between. This CDR3 has 11 residues. Germline lookup yields CDR1 KGHSH and CDR2 LQKENI. The method was immunoSEQ multiplex PCR; TCRdb's version includes in-frame clones alone and lacks a portion of them. Found here are some 41,000 clones, roughly nine tenths of them singletons; the top ten hold around 5%. The chain recombines TRBV18 with TRBJ2-7; D remains unclear. Sequenced sample: peripheral blood. The TCR sequence derives from a human donor in a cohort sampled during active COVID-19. CDR3 sequence: CASSPKREQYF. Here the CDR3 DNA reads TGTGCCAGCTCACCGAAGAGAGAGCAGTACTTC.